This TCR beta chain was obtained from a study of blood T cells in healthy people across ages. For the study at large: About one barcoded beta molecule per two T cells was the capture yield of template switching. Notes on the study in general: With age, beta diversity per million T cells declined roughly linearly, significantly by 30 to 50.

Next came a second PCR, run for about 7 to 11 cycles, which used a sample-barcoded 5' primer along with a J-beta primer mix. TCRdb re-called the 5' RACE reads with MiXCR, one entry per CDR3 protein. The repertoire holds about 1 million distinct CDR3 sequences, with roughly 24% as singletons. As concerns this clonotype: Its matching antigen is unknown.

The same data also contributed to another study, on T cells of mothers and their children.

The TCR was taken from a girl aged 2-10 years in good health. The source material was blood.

The CDR3 loop reads CASSLARSLLDSYNEQFF. CDR3 bases: TGTGCCAGCAGCTTAGCGAGATCGCTACTAGACTCCTACAATGAGCAGTTCTTC. The chain has TRBV7-8 and TRBJ2-1; perhaps TRBD2 as D (5 bases). Germline CDR1 is SGHVS and CDR2 is FQNEAQ. The CDR3 runs 18 residues. The V and J ends lost 0 bases and 0 bases respectively, with 15 bases between them. The full variable domain, in which reference TRBV7-8 and TRBJ2-1 provide the parts outside the CDR3, is GAGVSQSPRYKVAKRGQDVALRCDPISGHVSLFWYQQALGQGPEFLTYFQNEAQLDKSGLPSDRFFAERPEGSVSTLKIQRTQQEDSAVYLCASSLARSLLDSYNEQFFGPGTRLTVL.